The entry that follows covers one TCR beta chain sequence. The method was immunoSEQ multiplex PCR; TCRdb's version includes in-frame clones alone and lacks a portion of them. The sample consists of approximately 220,000 clones, just over 85% of them appearing once. The data are from a study of blood T cell repertoires in COVID-19. About the study: The analysed material was cDNA or gDNA that came from T cells, B-cell-depleted T cells, or PBMCs.

Germline values: CDR1 LNHNV, CDR2 YYDKDF (reference sequence). V was trimmed by 6 bases and J by 2 bases, leaving 11 bases between them. This CDR3 has 13 residues. This TCR came from a middle-aged woman with acute COVID-19. Sequenced input: PBMCs or T cells enriched from blood (not recorded which). The chain is built from TRBV15 and TRBJ2-7; D uncertain. The CDR3 spells CATRATQTYEQYF. The DNA of the CDR3 is TGTGCCACCAGGGCCACACAGACCTACGAGCAGTACTTC.